Each of the 30 T cell receptor beta chains below was sequenced from the same sample in a study of T cells in Graves' hyperthyroidism and ophthalmopathy. Using RNA transcripts as the source, TCR beta CDR3 regions were amplified. An initial round of RT-PCR targeting the TCR CDR3 relied on the HTBI primer set. From the multiplex PCR reads, TCRdb called clonotypes with MiXCR, one entry per CDR3 protein. The table shows about 420,000 distinct CDR3 sequences, with 15% to 17% occurring only once. What was sequenced was blood. These receptors were taken from a woman in her late teens or twenties with Graves' hyperthyroidism.

This clonotype has just a few counts. The rearrangement links TRBV10-3 to TRBJ2-3; TRBD2 aligns across 8 bases. Germline values: CDR1 ENHRY, CDR2 SYGVKD. The CDR3 covers 15 residues. The trim removed 4 bases at V and 3 bases at J, leaving 6 bases unmatched. The CDR3 sequence: CAISVHSGVTDTQYF. Here the CDR3 DNA reads TGTGCCATCAGTGTTCATAGCGGGGTAACAGATACGCAGTATTTT.

This clonotype was observed many times. CDR3 nucleotide sequence: TGTGCCAGCAGTTTTGCCGGGAGGGCCAGGGATGAGCAGTTCTTC. Encoded protein: CASSFAGRARDEQFF. The rearrangement joins TRBV12-3 or TRBV12-4 to TRBJ2-1, with TRBD2 matching 8 bases. This CDR3 region has 15 residues. The junction had 9 bases not matched to a gene; V was cut back by 3 bases and J by 8 bases.

V is TRBV5-8 and J is TRBJ2-2; TRBD1 might be the D (5 bases). This CDR3 is built from 16 residues. In germline, CDR1 is SGHTS, CDR2 YDEGEE. Trimming took 0 bases from V and 4 from J, leaving 13 bases between them. The CDR3 loop reads CASSLVLSTGTGELFF. CDR3 in DNA: TGTGCCAGCAGCTTGGTACTGAGCACAGGCACCGGGGAGCTGTTTTTT.

In its sample, this clonotype was seen once. This could be a read error, since a much larger clone is one nucleotide away. The chain carries TRBV30 and TRBJ2-2, with D hard to call. The germline gives CDR1 GTSNPN, CDR2 SVGIG (reference sequence). The CDR3 covers 13 residues. With 2 bases removed from V and 5 bases from J, the gap between germline ends came to 9 bases. The CDR3 loop is CAWSSEGTGELFF. The CDR3 nucleotides are TGTGCCTGGAGTTCAGAAGGGACCGGGGAGCTGTTTTTT.

Turning to this clonotype: A read error may explain this, as a much larger clone is one base away. The chain recombines TRBV9 with TRBJ1-2; D is uncertain. The V gene's germline CDR1 is SGDLS and CDR2 YYNGEE. CDR3 length: 13 residues. Here the CDR3 reads CVSTSGGGYGYTF. The CDR3 DNA reads TGTGTCAGCACCTCGGGAGGAGGTTATGGCTACACCTTC.

This clonotype was observed a handful of times. The chain recombines TRBV25-1 with TRBJ2-2; the D gene could be TRBD1 or TRBD2 (7 bases each). This CDR3 contains 16 residues. The germline V gene has CDR1 MGHDK and CDR2 SYGVNS. V gave up 1 base and J gave up 5 bases, with 14 bases separating them. The CDR3 protein is CASSELGGGPTGELFF. Here the CDR3 DNA reads TGTGCCAGCAGTGAATTGGGAGGGGGCCCAACCGGGGAGCTGTTTTTT.

This clonotype was picked up many times. As DNA, the CDR3 is TGCGCCAGCAGCCGCCTAGCGGGGGGAACCTACGAGCAGTACTTC. Protein sequence: CASSRLAGGTYEQYF. The chain combines TRBV4-1 with TRBJ2-7; 11 positions match TRBD2. V gave up 4 bases and J gave up 2 bases; unmatched junction bases: 4. The CDR3 has 15 residues. Germline CDR1 MGHRA, CDR2 YSYEKL.

Many counts were recorded for this clonotype. The chain is built from TRBV6-1 and TRBJ2-7, with D perhaps TRBD1 or TRBD2 (5 bases each). The germline gives CDR1 MNHNS, CDR2 SASEGT. V was trimmed by 2 bases and J by 6 bases, leaving 11 bases between them. This CDR3 is built from 13 residues. CDR3 sequence reads: CASSETGAGEQYF. Here the CDR3 DNA reads TGTGCCAGCAGTGAAACCGGGGCGGGCGAGCAGTACTTC.

In this sample, this clonotype turned up many times. The chain has TRBV20-1 and TRBJ2-2; 10 positions agree with TRBD2. The CDR3 spans 17 residues. Losses at the gene ends were 0 bases for V and 4 bases for J; bases not matched to a gene: 8. From germline, CDR1 is DFQATT and CDR2 SNEGSKA (reference sequence). The CDR3 reads CSARDLASGSGTGELFF. The CDR3 DNA reads TGCAGTGCTAGAGATCTGGCTAGCGGGAGTGGCACCGGGGAGCTGTTTTTT.

This clonotype was counted many times. The V call is TRBV27, the J call TRBJ2-7, with D possibly being TRBD1 or TRBD2 (5 bases each). The CDR3 runs to 17 residues. Between the trimmed V and J ends, which lost 4 bases and 4 bases, there was a span of 23 bases. Germline CDR1 and CDR2: MNHEY and SMNVEV (reference sequence). The CDR3 DNA reads TGTGCCAGCAGTTGCCAAAGGAGCAGATTCGGGGCTTACGAGCAGTACTTC. This translates into CASSCQRSRFGAYEQYF.

This clonotype was observed many times. The chain uses TRBV9 and TRBJ2-5; 16 nucleotides agree with TRBD2. Trimming cost V 0 bases and J 4 bases; bases outside gene matches: 3. Germline V lookup: CDR1 SGDLS, CDR2 YYNGEE. This CDR3 contains 17 residues. CDR3 bases: TGTGCCAGCAGCGTAGAGGGACTAGCGGGGGGGCCAGAGACCCAGTACTTC. This codes for CASSVEGLAGGPETQYF.

The rearrangement uses TRBV6-1 and TRBJ2-3; 15 bases align to TRBD2. CDR1 is MNHNS and CDR2 is SASEGT in the germline V gene. Trimming took 6 bases from V and 4 from J; bases not matched to a gene: 8. The CDR3 loop spans 17 amino acids. CDR3 protein: CASSEIGLAGGPDTQYF. The CDR3 DNA reads TGTGCCAGCAGCGAGATCGGACTAGCGGGGGGGCCAGATACGCAGTATTTT.

This clonotype has a count of ten or more. This rearrangement joins TRBV24-1 to TRBJ2-5, with 9 positions matching TRBD2. The CDR3 loop spans 16 amino acids. V was clipped by 7 bases and J by 0 bases; unmatched bases: 8. CDR1 is KGHDR, CDR2 SFDVKD, per germline. For the CDR3, the DNA is TGTGCCACCAGCGACCCTAGCGGGGCGTACCAAGAGACCCAGTACTTC. Translated, it gives CATSDPSGAYQETQYF.

This clonotype was seen a few times. The chain joins TRBV25-1 to TRBJ2-7; D is tentatively TRBD1 or TRBD2 (5 bases each). The CDR3 runs 13 residues. The germline V gene has CDR1 MGHDK and CDR2 SYGVNS. Trimming left V 3 bases short and J 2 bases short, with 8 bases between. In nucleotides, the CDR3 is TGTGCCAGCAGTGAGGGGGTTACCTACGAGCAGTACTTC. Amino acids: CASSEGVTYEQYF.

This clonotype occurred a few times. The rearrangement uses TRBV6-1 and TRBJ1-4; the match to TRBD1 covers 7 bases. V shed 2 bases, J shed 8 bases, and the junction held 5 bases outside the gene matches. The CDR3 extends over 14 amino acids. From germline, CDR1 is MNHNS and CDR2 SASEGT. In DNA, the CDR3 is TGTGCCAGCAGTGAAAAGGGGGCTAGGGAAAAACTGTTTTTT. Protein product: CASSEKGAREKLFF.

This clonotype appeared many times. CDR3 sequence reads: CASSPIVASQYF. CDR3 coding DNA: TGTGCCAGCTCCCCTATTGTGGCTTCTCAGTATTTT. The chain is built from TRBV18 and TRBJ2-3; D unclear. The V and J ends lost 6 bases and 12 bases respectively, with 16 bases between them. CDR3 length equals 12 residues. In germline, CDR1 is KGHSH, CDR2 LQKENI.

This clonotype was counted many times. This rearrangement joins TRBV12-5 to TRBJ2-2, with D perhaps given as TRBD1 or TRBD2 (5 bases each). The V end was cut by 7 bases, the J end by 3 bases, with 21 bases between. The CDR3 has 17 residues. Germline CDR1 is LGHNT and CDR2 is FRNRAP. The CDR3 is CASAIGAVSLYTGELFF. CDR3 DNA: TGTGCTAGTGCCATCGGGGCAGTCTCTCTTTACACCGGGGAGCTGTTTTTT.

The rearrangement joins TRBV5-1 to TRBJ2-1; D possibly uses TRBD1 or TRBD2 (5 bases each). Deletions cut 0 bases from V and 5 bases from J, with 12 bases between. Germline V gene data show CDR1 as SGHRS and CDR2 as YFSETQ. The CDR3 runs 15 residues. Written as DNA, the CDR3 is TGCGCCAGCAGCTTGGCCGACAGAGGGGACAATGAGCAGTTCTTC. It codes for CASSLADRGDNEQFF. The full variable domain, in which reference TRBV5-1 and TRBJ2-1 provide the parts outside the CDR3, is KAGVTQTPRYLIKTRGQQVTLSCSPISGHRSVSWYQQTPGQGLQFLFEYFSETQRNKGNFPGRFSGRQFSNSRSEMNVSTLELGDSALYLCASSLADRGDNEQFFGPGTRLTVL.

At least ten counts were recorded for this clonotype. The rearrangement joins TRBV12-5 to TRBJ1-5, with D unresolved. V lost 6 bases and J lost 0, with 15 bases in between. The CDR3 is 16 amino acids. From germline, CDR1 is LGHNT and CDR2 FRNRAP. CDR3 bases: TGTGCTAGTGGGGGTTTAGGACGGAATAGCAATCAGCCCCAGCATTTT. Protein product: CASGGLGRNSNQPQHF.

This clonotype has ten or more counts. The chain recombines TRBV6-1 with TRBJ2-3; 9 nucleotides line up with TRBD2. CDR3 size: 16 residues. The germline V gene has CDR1 MNHNS and CDR2 SASEGT. Trimming took 6 bases from V and 0 from J; bases not matched to a gene: 7. This CDR3 is CASSLYSGSSTDTQYF. The CDR3 nucleotides read TGTGCCAGCAGCCTCTATAGCGGGAGTAGCACAGATACGCAGTATTTT.

V usage is TRBV12-3 or TRBV12-4 and J usage is TRBJ2-7; 11 bases agree with TRBD2. This CDR3 is built from 16 residues. V gave up 1 base and J gave up 2 bases; unmatched junction bases: 4. In DNA form, the CDR3 reads TGTGCCAGCAGTTTAGGGGTAGCGGGAGGGACCTACGAGCAGTACTTC. This codes for CASSLGVAGGTYEQYF.

The chain is built from TRBV5-1 and TRBJ2-5; D gene uncertain. V lost 0 bases, J lost 5 bases, and 8 bases lay in between. The CDR3 totals 13 residues. Per germline, CDR1 SGHRS and CDR2 YFSETQ. DNA of the CDR3: TGCGCCAGCAGCTTGGCAGAGAGGGAGACCCAGTACTTC. Its protein product is CASSLAERETQYF.

In this sample, this clonotype turned up many times. The genes are TRBV10-2 and TRBJ2-7; D possibly matches TRBD1 or TRBD2 (5 bases each). This CDR3 contains 15 residues. Trimming took off 6 bases at V and 3 bases at J, with 18 bases between the two ends. The germline gives CDR1 WSHSY, CDR2 SAAADI. CDR3 nucleotides: TGCGCCAGCAGCCCGAGGGGTCTAGGGGACTACGAGCAGTACTTC. Translating gives CASSPRGLGDYEQYF.

This clonotype showed up many times. V is TRBV30 and J is TRBJ2-3; D ambiguous. CDR3 length equals 15 residues. V dropped 7 bases and J dropped 1 base, with 18 bases sitting between them. Germline values: CDR1 GTSNPN, CDR2 SVGIG (reference sequence). CDR3 sequence: CASQALTGGTDTQYF. In DNA, the CDR3 is TGTGCCTCCCAGGCCCTGACGGGCGGCACAGATACGCAGTATTTT.

Ten or more counts support this clonotype. The rearrangement links TRBV24-1 to TRBJ1-5; weak D call: TRBD1 (5 bases). The CDR3 is 17 amino acids. Germline values: CDR1 KGHDR, CDR2 SFDVKD. V shed 1 base and J shed 0 bases, with 12 bases lying between them. The CDR3 DNA reads TGTGCCACCAGTGATTTAGGTTTAGGGGTTAGCAATCAGCCCCAGCATTTT. Translated: CATSDLGLGVSNQPQHF.

The table lists this clonotype with a few counts. A much larger clone differs by one base, so this may be a read error. V usage is TRBV28 and J usage is TRBJ1-6, with TRBD1 identical over 7 bases. The length of the CDR3 is 14 residues. The V gene end was trimmed by 7 bases and the J gene end by 9 bases; junction bases not matched to a gene: 9. Germline-derived CDR1 and CDR2 are MDHEN and SYDVKM. DNA of the CDR3: TGTGCCAGCAACTGGGTCAGGGGGGCTTCACCCCTCCACTTT. Its translation is CASNWVRGASPLHF.

This chain joins TRBV5-4 and TRBJ2-2; D possibly uses TRBD1 or TRBD2 (6 bases each). Trimming took off 2 bases at V and 7 bases at J, with 18 bases between the two ends. The CDR3 consists of 16 residues. Germline V lookup: CDR1 SGHNT, CDR2 YYREEE (reference sequence). The CDR3 sequence is CASSFIMGGRNGELFF. CDR3 coding DNA: TGTGCCAGCAGCTTTATTATGGGGGGCAGAAACGGGGAGCTGTTTTTT.

This clonotype has ten or more counts. The rearrangement uses TRBV19 and TRBJ2-7; D call uncertain. The CDR3 has 15 amino acids. Germline V gives CDR1 LNHDA, CDR2 SQIVND (reference sequence). V shed 3 bases and J shed 3 bases, with 15 bases lying between them. CDR3 region: CASSIGTGPYYEQYF. CDR3 nucleotides: TGTGCCAGTAGTATCGGTACGGGCCCGTACTACGAGCAGTACTTC.

This clonotype was detected ten times or more. The chain recombines TRBV14 with TRBJ2-7; weak D call: TRBD2 (5 bases). Germline CDR1 SGHDN, CDR2 FVKESK. The length of the CDR3 is 13 residues. V gave up 1 base and J gave up 6 bases, with 10 bases separating them. DNA for the CDR3: TGTGCCAGCAGCCAAGTGAGGGCAGGCGAGCAGTACTTC. As protein: CASSQVRAGEQYF.

The chain uses TRBV2 and TRBJ1-2; TRBD1 is a possible D gene (6 bases). The V end lost 1 base, the J end lost 1 base, and 13 bases lay between the germline ends. CDR3 length: 16 amino acids. The germline V gene has CDR1 SNHLY and CDR2 FYNNEI. The chain's CDR3 is CASSEGGAGFNYGYTF. The CDR3, as DNA: TGTGCCAGCAGTGAAGGGGGGGCAGGATTTAACTATGGCTACACCTTC.